The clone carrying this TCR beta chain was observed at least ten times. Antigen unknown. The sample belongs to a study of shared clonotypes between healthy human individuals. Findings and limits, study-wide: Naive subsets usually exceeded memory subsets in estimated richness.

Per the original data handling: ImmunoSEQ gave junction-only sequences without quality scores, so filtering differed. Clones were read by immunoSEQ multiplex PCR, and TCRdb kept only the in-frame ones, dropping some. V and J calls and clone size follow that table, whereas D and trimming were derived from the DNA. The table shows hundreds of thousands of clones, with about two thirds occurring only once. The specimen was memory CD4+ T cells sorted from blood. Sample subset: CD45RA-negative fraction. This receptor was obtained from a woman aged 25 to 39 in good health.

The CDR3 here is CASSLGQPTDTQYF. CDR3 nucleotide sequence: TGTGCCAGCAGTTTGGGGCAACCCACAGATACGCAGTATTTT. This chain links TRBV2 with TRBJ2-3; possibly TRBD1 for D (5 bases). Trimming shortened V by 5 bases and J by 2 bases, and 11 bases separated the two germline ends. The germline CDR1 and CDR2 sequences are SNHLY and FYNNEI. This CDR3 contains 14 residues.